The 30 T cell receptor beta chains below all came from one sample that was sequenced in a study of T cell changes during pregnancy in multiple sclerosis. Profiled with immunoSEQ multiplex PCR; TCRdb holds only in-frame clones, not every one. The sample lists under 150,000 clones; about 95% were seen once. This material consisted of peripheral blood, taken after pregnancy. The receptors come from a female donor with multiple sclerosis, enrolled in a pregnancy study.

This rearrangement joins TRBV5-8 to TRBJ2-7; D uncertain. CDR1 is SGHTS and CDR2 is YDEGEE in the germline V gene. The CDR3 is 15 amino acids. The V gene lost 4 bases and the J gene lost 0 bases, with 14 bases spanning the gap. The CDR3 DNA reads TGTGCCAGCAGCGACCGACACGATTTCTCCTACGAGCAGTACTTC. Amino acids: CASSDRHDFSYEQYF.

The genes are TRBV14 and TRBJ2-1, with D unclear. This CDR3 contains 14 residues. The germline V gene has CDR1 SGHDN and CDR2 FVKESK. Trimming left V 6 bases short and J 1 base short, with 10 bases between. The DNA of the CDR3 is TGTGCCAGCAGTCAATCCCAATCCTACAATGAGCAGTTCTTC. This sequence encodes CASSQSQSYNEQFF.

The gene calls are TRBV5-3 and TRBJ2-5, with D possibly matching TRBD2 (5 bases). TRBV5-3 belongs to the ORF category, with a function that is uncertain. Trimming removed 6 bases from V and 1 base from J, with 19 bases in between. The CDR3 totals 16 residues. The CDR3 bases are TGTGCCAGAATCGGTCCGTCTTCCCGGGGCCAAGAGACCCAGTACTTC. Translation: CARIGPSSRGQETQYF.

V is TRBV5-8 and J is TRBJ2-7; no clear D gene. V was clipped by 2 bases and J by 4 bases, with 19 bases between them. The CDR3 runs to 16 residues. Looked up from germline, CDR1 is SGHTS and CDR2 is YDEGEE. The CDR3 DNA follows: TGTGCCAGCAGCTTTCTCCTCTGGGCAACCACATACGAGCAGTACTTC. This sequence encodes CASSFLLWATTYEQYF. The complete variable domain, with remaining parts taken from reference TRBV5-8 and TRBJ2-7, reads EAGVTQSPTHLIKTRGQQATLRCSPISGHTSVYWYQQALGLGLQFLLWYDEGEERNRGNFPPRFSGRQFPNYSSELNVNALELEDSALYLCASSFLLWATTYEQYFGPGTRLTVT.

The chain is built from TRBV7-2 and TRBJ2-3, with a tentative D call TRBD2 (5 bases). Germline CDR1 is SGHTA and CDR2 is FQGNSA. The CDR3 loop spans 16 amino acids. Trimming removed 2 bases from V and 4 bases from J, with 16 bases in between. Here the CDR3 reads CASSLYTRFVPDTQYF. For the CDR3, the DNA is TGTGCCAGCAGCTTATATACTAGGTTTGTGCCAGATACGCAGTATTTT.

For the CDR3, the DNA is TGTGCCAGTAAATTTTCAGGGCTCTACAATGAGCAGTTCTTC. This sequence encodes CASKFSGLYNEQFF. This chain uses TRBV19 with TRBJ2-1; a possible D gene is TRBD1 (5 bases). This CDR3 spans 14 amino acids. Trimming removed 7 bases from V and 3 bases from J, with 13 bases in between. Germline V CDR1 and CDR2: LNHDA, SQIVND (reference sequence).

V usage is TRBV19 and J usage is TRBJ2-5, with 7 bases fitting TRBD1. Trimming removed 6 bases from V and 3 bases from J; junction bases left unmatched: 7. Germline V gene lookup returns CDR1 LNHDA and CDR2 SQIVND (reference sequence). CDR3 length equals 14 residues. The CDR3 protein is CASSNPGTEETQYF. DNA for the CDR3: TGTGCCAGTAGCAACCCCGGGACAGAAGAGACCCAGTACTTC.

The DNA of the CDR3 is TGCAGCGTTGCCGACAGCCGTTATAGCAATCAGCCCCAGCATTTT. Translated, it gives CSVADSRYSNQPQHF. This chain uses TRBV29-1 with TRBJ1-5; D perhaps matches TRBD1 (5 bases). The V gene lost 4 bases and the J gene lost 0 bases, with 13 bases spanning the gap. This CDR3 is built from 15 residues. The V gene's germline CDR1 is SQVTM and CDR2 ANQGSEA.

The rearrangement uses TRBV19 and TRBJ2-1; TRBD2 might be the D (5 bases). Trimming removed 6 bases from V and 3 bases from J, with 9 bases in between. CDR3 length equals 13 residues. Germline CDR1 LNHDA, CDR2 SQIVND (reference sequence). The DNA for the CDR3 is TGTGCCAGTAGCGGGAACTTCTACAATGAGCAGTTCTTC. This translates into CASSGNFYNEQFF.

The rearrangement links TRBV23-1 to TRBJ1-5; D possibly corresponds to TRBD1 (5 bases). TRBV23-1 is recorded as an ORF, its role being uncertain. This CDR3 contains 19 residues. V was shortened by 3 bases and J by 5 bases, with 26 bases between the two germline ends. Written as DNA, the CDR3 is TGCGCCAGCAGTCACCCTCTACCAGAAAGGAGGGGATCCGATCAGCCCCAGCATTTT. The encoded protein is CASSHPLPERRGSDQPQHF.

CDR3 DNA: TGTGCCAGCAGTTTCCAGCGTAGCGGGAGGCCCATTGTAAGGGAGCAGTACTTC. It encodes CASSFQRSGRPIVREQYF. The chain uses TRBV28 and TRBJ2-7; 10 positions match TRBD2. This CDR3 spans 18 amino acids. Germline V lookup: CDR1 MDHEN, CDR2 SYDVKM. V was pared by 3 bases and J by 7 bases, with 18 bases of the junction left unmatched.

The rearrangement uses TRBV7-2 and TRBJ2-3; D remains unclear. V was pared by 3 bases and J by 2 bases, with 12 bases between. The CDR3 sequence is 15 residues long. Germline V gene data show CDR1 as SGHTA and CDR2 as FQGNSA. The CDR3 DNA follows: TGTGCCAGCAGCTTTCTCCGGGTCTACACAGATACGCAGTATTTT. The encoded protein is CASSFLRVYTDTQYF. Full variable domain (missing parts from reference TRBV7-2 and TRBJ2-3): GAGVSQSPSNKVTEKGKDVELRCDPISGHTALYWYRQSLGQGLEFLIYFQGNSAPDKSGLPSDRFSAERTGGSVSTLTIQRTQQEDSAVYLCASSFLRVYTDTQYFGPGTRLTVL.

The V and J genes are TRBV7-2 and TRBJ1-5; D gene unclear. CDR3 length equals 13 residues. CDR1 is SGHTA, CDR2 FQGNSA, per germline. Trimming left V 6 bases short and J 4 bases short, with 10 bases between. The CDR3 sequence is CASSIVTNQPQHF. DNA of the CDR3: TGTGCCAGCAGTATAGTCACGAATCAGCCCCAGCATTTT.

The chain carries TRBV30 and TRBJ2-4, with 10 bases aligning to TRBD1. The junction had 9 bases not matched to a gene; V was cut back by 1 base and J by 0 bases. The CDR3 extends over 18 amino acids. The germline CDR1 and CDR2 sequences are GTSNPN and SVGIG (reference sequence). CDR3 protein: CAWSALPGQGLAKNIQYF. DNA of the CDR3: TGTGCCTGGAGTGCCCTACCGGGACAGGGGCTAGCCAAAAACATTCAGTACTTC.

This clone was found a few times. CDR3 sequence reads: CAISESRLAGDSYNEQFF. The CDR3 nucleotides read TGTGCCATCAGTGAGTCGAGGCTAGCGGGAGACTCCTACAATGAGCAGTTCTTC. The J gene is TRBJ2-1, the V gene TRBV10-3, with 10 positions matching TRBD2. V was clipped by 0 bases and J by 0 bases; unmatched bases: 5. The CDR3 contains 18 residues. The germline gives CDR1 ENHRY, CDR2 SYGVKD.

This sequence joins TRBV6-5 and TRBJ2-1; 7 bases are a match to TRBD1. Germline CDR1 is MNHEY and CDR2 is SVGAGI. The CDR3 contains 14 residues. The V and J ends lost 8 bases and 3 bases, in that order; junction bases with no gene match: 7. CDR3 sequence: CASLPDRDYNEQFF. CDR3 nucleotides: TGTGCCAGCCTTCCTGACAGGGACTACAATGAGCAGTTCTTC.

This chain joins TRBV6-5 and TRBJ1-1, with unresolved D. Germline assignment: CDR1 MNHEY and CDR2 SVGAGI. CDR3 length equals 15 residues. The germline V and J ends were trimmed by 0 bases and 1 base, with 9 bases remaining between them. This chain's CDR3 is CASSYSRTPNTEAFF. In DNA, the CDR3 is TGTGCCAGCAGTTACTCTCGGACTCCGAACACTGAAGCTTTCTTT.

CDR3 bases: TGTGCCAGCAGGGGACTAGCAGTAAACAATGAGCAGTTCTTC. Protein sequence: CASRGLAVNNEQFF. This rearrangement joins TRBV27 to TRBJ2-1; TRBD2 agrees at 9 bases. Germline CDR1 reads MNHEY; CDR2 reads SMNVEV (reference sequence). Trimming at V came to 6 bases and at J to 5 bases, leaving 5 bases not matched to a gene. The length of the CDR3 is 14 residues.

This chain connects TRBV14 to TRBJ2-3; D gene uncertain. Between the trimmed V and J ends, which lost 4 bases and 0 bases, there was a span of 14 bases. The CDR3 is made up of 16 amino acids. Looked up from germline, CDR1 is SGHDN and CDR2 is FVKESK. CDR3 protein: CASSPSGFLSTDTQYF. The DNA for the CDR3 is TGTGCCAGCAGCCCATCAGGATTCTTGAGCACAGATACGCAGTATTTT.

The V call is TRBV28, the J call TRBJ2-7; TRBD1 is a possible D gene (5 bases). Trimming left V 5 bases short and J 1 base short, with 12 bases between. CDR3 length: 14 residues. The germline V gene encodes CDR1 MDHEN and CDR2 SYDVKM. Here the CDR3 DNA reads TGTGCCAGCAGTAGGCTCGACAGATCCTACGAGCAGTACTTC. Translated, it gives CASSRLDRSYEQYF.

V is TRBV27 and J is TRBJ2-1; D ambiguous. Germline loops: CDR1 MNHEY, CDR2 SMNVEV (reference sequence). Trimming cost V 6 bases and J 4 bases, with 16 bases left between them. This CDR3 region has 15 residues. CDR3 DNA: TGTGCCAGCAGGTTAGAGGTAACTACGTACAATGAGCAGTTCTTC. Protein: CASRLEVTTYNEQFF.

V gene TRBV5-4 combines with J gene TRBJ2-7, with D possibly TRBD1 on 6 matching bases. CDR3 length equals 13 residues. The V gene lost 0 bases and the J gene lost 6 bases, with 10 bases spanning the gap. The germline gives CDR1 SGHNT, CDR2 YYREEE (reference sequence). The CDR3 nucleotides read TGTGCCAGCAGCTTGGATACAGGGTTCGAGCAGTACTTC. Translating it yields CASSLDTGFEQYF.

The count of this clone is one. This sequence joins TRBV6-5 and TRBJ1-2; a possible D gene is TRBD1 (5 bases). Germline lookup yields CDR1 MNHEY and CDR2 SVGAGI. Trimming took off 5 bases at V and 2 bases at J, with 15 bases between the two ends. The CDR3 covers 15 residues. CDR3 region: CASSPAGGLNYGYTF. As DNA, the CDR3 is TGTGCCAGCAGTCCCGCGGGGGGACTGAACTATGGCTACACCTTC.

CDR3 amino acids: CASSPGTGRSGQPQHF. DNA for the CDR3: TGTGCCAGCTCACCCGGGACAGGGAGATCCGGTCAGCCCCAGCATTTT. J is TRBJ1-5 and V is TRBV18; TRBD1 matches 9 bases. The V and J ends lost 3 bases and 6 bases, in that order; junction bases with no gene match: 9. Germline assignment: CDR1 KGHSH and CDR2 LQKENI. This CDR3 is 16 amino acids long. The whole variable domain, remainder taken from reference TRBV18 and TRBJ1-5, is NAGVMQNPRHLVRRRGQEARLRCSPMKGHSHVYWYRQLPEEGLKFMVYLQKENIIDESGMPKERFSAEFPKEGPSILRIQQVVRGDSAAYFCASSPGTGRSGQPQHFGDGTRLSIL.

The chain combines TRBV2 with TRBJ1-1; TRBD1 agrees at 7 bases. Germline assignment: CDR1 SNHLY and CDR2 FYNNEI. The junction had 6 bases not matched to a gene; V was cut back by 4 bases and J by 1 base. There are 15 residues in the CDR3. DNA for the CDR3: TGTGCCAGCAGTGGGTCTCGGACAGGGAACACTGAAGCTTTCTTT. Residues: CASSGSRTGNTEAFF.

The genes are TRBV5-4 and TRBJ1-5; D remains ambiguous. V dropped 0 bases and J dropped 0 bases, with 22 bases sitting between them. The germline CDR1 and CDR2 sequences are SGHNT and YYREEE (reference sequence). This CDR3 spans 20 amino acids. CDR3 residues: CASSLAAGELAHYSNQPQHF. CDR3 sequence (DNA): TGTGCCAGCAGCTTGGCCGCCGGGGAGCTAGCTCACTATAGCAATCAGCCCCAGCATTTT.

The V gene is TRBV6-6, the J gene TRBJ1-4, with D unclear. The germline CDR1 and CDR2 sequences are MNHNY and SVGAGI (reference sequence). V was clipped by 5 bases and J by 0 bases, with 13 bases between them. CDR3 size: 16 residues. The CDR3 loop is CASSLLVASTNEKLFF. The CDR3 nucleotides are TGTGCCAGCAGTCTCCTTGTAGCTTCAACTAATGAAAAACTGTTTTTT.

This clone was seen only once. DNA for the CDR3: TGTGCCAGCAGCCCCCGGGACAGGAGCACAGATACGCAGTATTTT. It codes for CASSPRDRSTDTQYF. The gene calls are TRBV4-2 and TRBJ2-3; 8 bases agree with TRBD1. Per germline, CDR1 LGHNA and CDR2 YNFKEQ. Trimming took 4 bases from V and 0 from J; bases not matched to a gene: 3. The CDR3 runs 15 residues.

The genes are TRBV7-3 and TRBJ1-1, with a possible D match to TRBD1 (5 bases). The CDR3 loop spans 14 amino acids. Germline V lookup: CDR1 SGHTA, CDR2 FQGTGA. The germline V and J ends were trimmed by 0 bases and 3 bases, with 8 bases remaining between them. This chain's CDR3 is CASSLTGADTEAFF. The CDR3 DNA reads TGTGCCAGCAGCTTAACTGGGGCAGACACTGAAGCTTTCTTT.

CDR3 coding DNA: TGTGCCAGCAGTTCCGCCCCGCAGGTCTCGAACTATGGCTACACCTTC. As protein: CASSSAPQVSNYGYTF. This sequence joins TRBV27 and TRBJ1-2, with D hard to call. Germline V gene data show CDR1 as MNHEY and CDR2 as SMNVEV (reference sequence). V was cut by 4 bases and J by 2 bases, with 17 bases left in between. The CDR3 has 16 amino acids.